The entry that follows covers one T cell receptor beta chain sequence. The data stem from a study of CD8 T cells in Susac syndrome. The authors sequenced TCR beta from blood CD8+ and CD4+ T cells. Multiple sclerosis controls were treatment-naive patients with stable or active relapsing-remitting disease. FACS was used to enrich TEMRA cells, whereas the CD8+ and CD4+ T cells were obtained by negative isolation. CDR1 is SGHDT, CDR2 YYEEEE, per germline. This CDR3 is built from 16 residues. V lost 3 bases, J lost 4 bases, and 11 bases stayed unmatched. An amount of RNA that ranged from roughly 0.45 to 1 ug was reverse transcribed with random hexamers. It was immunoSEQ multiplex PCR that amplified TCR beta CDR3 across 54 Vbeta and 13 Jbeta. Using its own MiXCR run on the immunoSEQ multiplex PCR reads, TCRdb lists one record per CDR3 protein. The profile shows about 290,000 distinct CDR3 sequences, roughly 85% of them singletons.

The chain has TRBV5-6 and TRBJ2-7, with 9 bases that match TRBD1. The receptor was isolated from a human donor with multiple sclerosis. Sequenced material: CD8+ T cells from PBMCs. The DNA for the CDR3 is TGTGCCAGCAGCTGGGAGGGGGACAGGGAACCATACGAGCAGTACTTC. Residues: CASSWEGDREPYEQYF.